The clone carrying this T cell receptor (beta chain) was observed a few times. What it binds is unknown. TCRdb redid the calling of the reads with MiXCR, one entry per CDR3 protein. The repertoire holds around 800,000 distinct CDR3 sequences, with roughly 33% as singletons. The data were taken from a study of T cell repertoires in cytomegalovirus infection. Study-level information: Both recently identified HLA-C-restricted and well-studied HLA-B-restricted CMV epitopes were used in the study. Public signatures in TCR beta pointed to CMV infection and matching HLA type.

Study-wide findings and caveats: Totalled public TCR beta family frequency picked out people who carried CMV plus the relevant HLA.

The CDR3 runs 15 residues. Germline lookup yields CDR1 SGHVS and CDR2 FNYEAQ. Trimming stripped 2 bases from V and 1 base from J, with 8 bases between. The receptor comes from a human donor in good health (CMV status not recorded). Some clones in this sample may be carry-over from other donors' samples. The specimen was cultured CD8+ T cells from PBMCs, collected from culture after CMV antigen stimulation. The chain couples TRBV7-6 to TRBJ1-4; D unclear. The CDR3 region has the DNA TGTGCCAGCAGCTTAAACAGCGGAACTAATGAAAAACTGTTTTTT. It translates to CASSLNSGTNEKLFF. The whole variable domain, remainder taken from reference TRBV7-6 and TRBJ1-4, is GAGVSQSPRYKVTKRGQDVALRCDPISGHVSLYWYRQALGQGPEFLTYFNYEAQQDKSGLPNDRFSAERPEGSISTLTIQRTEQRDSAMYRCASSLNSGTNEKLFFGSGTQLSVL.